This is a list of T cell receptor beta chains from one sample in a study of blood T cell repertoires in COVID-19. The method was immunoSEQ multiplex PCR; TCRdb's version includes in-frame clones alone and lacks a portion of them. Counted here are fewer than 350,000 clones, around nine tenths occurring once; the ten biggest clones make up roughly 7%. Sequencing input: peripheral blood. Receptors were obtained from a woman aged 25 to 39 with COVID-19, enrolled during active disease. Both conserved end residues are part of each CDR3. The order of the fields is CDR3 protein, CDR3 DNA, clone size, J gene, V gene, D gene. A D gene is named only where the DNA matches it firmly. Clone size is given for some rows only: seen once, a few or many times, or a class if the clone is expanded.

CATALTSLDEQYF | TGTGCCACCGCGCTGACTAGTCTCGACGAGCAGTACTTC | NA | TRBJ2-7 | TRBV24-1 | NA
CASSEAGAAYEQYF | TGTGCCAGCAGTGAAGCGGGAGCCGCCTACGAGCAGTACTTC | NA | TRBJ2-7 | TRBV2 | NA
CATGTGEETQYF | TGTGCCACCGGAACAGGCGAAGAGACCCAGTACTTC | NA | TRBJ2-5 | TRBV24-1 | NA
CASSAQGGGYTF | TGTGCCAGCAGCGCCCAGGGAGGAGGCTACACCTTC | NA | TRBJ1-2 | TRBV28 | NA
CASSLRKGQGHNQPQHF | TGTGCCAGTAGTCTTAGGAAAGGACAGGGCCATAATCAGCCCCAGCATTTT | NA | TRBJ1-5 | TRBV19 | TRBD1
CASREGLALYEQYF | TGTGCCAGCAGGGAGGGACTAGCACTCTACGAGCAGTACTTC | NA | TRBJ2-7 | TRBV2 | TRBD2
CASSLFSGRAGNEQFF | TGTGCCAGCAGCTTGTTTAGCGGGAGGGCCGGGAATGAGCAGTTCTTC | NA | TRBJ2-1 | TRBV11-1 | TRBD2
CASSPGGNTEAFF | TGTGCCAGCAGTCCAGGGGGGAACACTGAAGCTTTCTTT | few | TRBJ1-1 | TRBV28 | TRBD1
CASSQLVEETQYF | TGTGCCAGCAGCCAACTAGTGGAAGAGACCCAGTACTTC | NA | TRBJ2-5 | TRBV6-2/TRBV6-3 | NA
CASSSLDRVDQPQHF | TGTGCCAGCAGTTCTTTGGACAGGGTGGATCAGCCCCAGCATTTT | NA | TRBJ1-5 | TRBV28 | TRBD1
CATSRAFAVTSTDTQYF | TGTGCCACCAGCAGGGCCTTCGCGGTTACTAGCACAGATACGCAGTATTTT | NA | TRBJ2-3 | TRBV15 | NA
CASSVEPGQGRYANTGELFF | TGCGCCAGCAGCGTGGAGCCGGGACAGGGGCGCTATGCGAACACCGGGGAGCTGTTTTTT | NA | TRBJ2-2 | TRBV5-1 | TRBD1
CASSLSLVNEQFF | TGTGCCAGCAGTTTGAGTCTAGTCAATGAGCAGTTCTTC | NA | TRBJ2-1 | TRBV27 | NA
CASSRSTDTQYF | TGTGCCAGCAGTCGGAGCACAGATACGCAGTATTTT | NA | TRBJ2-3 | TRBV7-9 | NA
CASSFRDRGNSPLHF | TGTGCCAGCAGTTTTCGGGACAGGGGCAATTCACCCCTCCACTTT | NA | TRBJ1-6 | TRBV28 | TRBD1
CASSPSRGNYGYTF | TGTGCCAGCAGCCCCTCCCGGGGGAACTATGGCTACACCTTC | NA | TRBJ1-2 | TRBV7-9 | NA
CASSLSQITGELFF | TGTGCCAGCAGTTTATCGCAGATCACCGGGGAGCTGTTTTTT | NA | TRBJ2-2 | TRBV28 | NA
CASTTTLYQETQYF | TGTGCCAGCACCACGACACTTTATCAAGAGACCCAGTACTTC | NA | TRBJ2-5 | TRBV2 | NA
CASSAQAGELFF | TGTGCCAGCAGTGCACAAGCCGGGGAGCTGTTTTTT | NA | TRBJ2-2 | TRBV2 | NA
CASSVGPGGPDNEQYF | TGTGCCAGCAGCGTAGGCCCGGGAGGGCCAGACAACGAGCAGTACTTC | NA | TRBJ2-7 | TRBV9 | TRBD2
CAWSVRGAGNQPQHF | TGTGCCTGGAGTGTACGTGGGGCAGGCAATCAGCCCCAGCATTTT | few | TRBJ1-5 | TRBV30 | NA
CAWTGTSGSAYEQYF | TGTGCCTGGACCGGGACTAGCGGGAGTGCCTACGAGCAGTACTTC | NA | TRBJ2-7 | TRBV30 | TRBD2
CSVEPESSGNTIYF | TGCAGCGTTGAGCCGGAGAGCTCTGGAAACACCATATATTTT | NA | TRBJ1-3 | TRBV29-1 | NA
CASSLAVNTEAFF | TGTGCCAGCAGCTTGGCCGTGAACACTGAAGCTTTCTTT | few | TRBJ1-1 | TRBV11-1 | NA
CASRWGPGGETQYF | TGTGCCAGCAGGTGGGGCCCCGGGGGAGAGACCCAGTACTTC | NA | TRBJ2-5 | TRBV2 | NA
CASSPGLAGTYEQYF | TGCGCCAGCAGCCCGGGACTAGCGGGAACCTACGAGCAGTACTTC | NA | TRBJ2-7 | TRBV4-3 | TRBD2
CASSHPRGEQYF | TGTGCCAGCAGCCATCCTCGGGGCGAGCAGTACTTC | few | TRBJ2-7 | TRBV14 | NA
CASSKSAEASYEQYF | TGTGCCAGCAGCAAGTCCGCCGAGGCCTCCTACGAGCAGTACTTC | NA | TRBJ2-7 | TRBV5-4 | NA
CASSLAPGNEQFF | TGCGCCAGCAGCTTGGCGCCGGGCAATGAGCAGTTCTTC | once | TRBJ2-1 | TRBV5-1 | NA
CASSVEDRAWTPLHF | TGTGCCAGCAGCGTAGAGGACAGGGCCTGGACACCCCTCCACTTT | NA | TRBJ1-6 | TRBV9 | TRBD1
CASSQDRGRQGRMGGYTF | TGTGCCAGCAGCCAAGATCGGGGGAGACAGGGTCGAATGGGCGGCTACACCTTC | once | TRBJ1-2 | TRBV4-2 | TRBD1
CASSLTASGGYEQYF | TGTGCCAGCAGCCTAACGGCTAGCGGGGGATACGAGCAGTACTTC | NA | TRBJ2-7 | TRBV7-8 | TRBD2
CASSLRGHNEQFF | TGTGCCAGCAGCTTGCGCGGTCACAATGAGCAGTTCTTC | few | TRBJ2-1 | TRBV5-8 | NA
CASSLAPSSAGGYEQYF | TGCGCCAGCAGCTTGGCCCCCTCCAGCGCCGGGGGCTACGAGCAGTACTTC | NA | TRBJ2-7 | TRBV5-1 | NA
CASSPGLAGTGELFF | TGTGCCAGCTCACCTGGACTAGCGGGTACCGGGGAGCTGTTTTTT | NA | TRBJ2-2 | TRBV18 | TRBD2
CASSLLAGAYEQYF | TGTGCCAGCAGTTTACTAGCGGGGGCCTACGAGCAGTACTTC | NA | TRBJ2-7 | TRBV27 | TRBD2
CASSPLPSSSLSNQPQHF | TGCGCCAGCAGCCCCCTGCCGTCTTCCTCGCTAAGCAATCAGCCCCAGCATTTT | NA | TRBJ1-5 | TRBV5-1 | NA
CASHSGTDTDTQYF | TGTGCTTCCCACTCCGGGACAGACACAGATACGCAGTATTTT | NA | TRBJ2-3 | TRBV24-1 | TRBD1
CASSLVAGTYYGYTF | TGCGCCAGCAGCTTGGTCGCGGGGACCTACTATGGCTACACCTTC | NA | TRBJ1-2 | TRBV5-1 | NA
CASRPGTATGNTIYF | TGTGCCAGCAGGCCCGGGACAGCCACAGGAAACACCATATATTTT | NA | TRBJ1-3 | TRBV4-2 | TRBD1
CAWSPIGTSGRGEQYF | TGTGCCTGGTCTCCAATCGGGACTAGCGGGAGAGGGGAGCAGTACTTC | NA | TRBJ2-7 | TRBV30 | TRBD2
CASSLEAGKETQYF | TGTGCCAGCAGCTTAGAGGCAGGGAAAGAGACCCAGTACTTC | once | TRBJ2-5 | TRBV7-9 | NA
CASSFSGGRLTDTQYF | TGTGCCAGCAGTTTTTCGGGGGGACGGCTCACAGATACGCAGTATTTT | NA | TRBJ2-3 | TRBV6-5 | TRBD2
CASSPRTSGFYEQYF | TGTGCCAGCAGCCCGAGGACTAGCGGGTTCTACGAGCAGTACTTC | NA | TRBJ2-7 | TRBV9 | TRBD2
CAWSPDRNSPLHF | TGTGCCTGGAGTCCGGACAGGAATTCACCCCTCCACTTT | NA | TRBJ1-6 | TRBV30 | TRBD1
CSVEGLADYEQYF | TGCAGCGTTGAGGGACTAGCGGACTACGAGCAGTACTTC | NA | TRBJ2-7 | TRBV29-1 | TRBD2
CASSSLAGGGNEQFF | TGTGCCAGCAGCTCCCTAGCGGGGGGTGGGAATGAGCAGTTCTTC | NA | TRBJ2-1 | TRBV11-2 | TRBD2